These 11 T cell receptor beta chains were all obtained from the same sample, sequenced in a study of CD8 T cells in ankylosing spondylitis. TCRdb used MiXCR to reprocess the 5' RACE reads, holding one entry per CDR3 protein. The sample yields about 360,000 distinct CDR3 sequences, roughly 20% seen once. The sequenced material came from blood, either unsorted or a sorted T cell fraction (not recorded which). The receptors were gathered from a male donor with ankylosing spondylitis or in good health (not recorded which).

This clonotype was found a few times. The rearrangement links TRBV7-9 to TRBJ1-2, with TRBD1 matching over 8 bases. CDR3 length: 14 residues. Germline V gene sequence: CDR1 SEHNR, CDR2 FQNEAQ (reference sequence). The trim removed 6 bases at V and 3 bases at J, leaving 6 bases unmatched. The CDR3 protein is CASRSTTGDYGYTF. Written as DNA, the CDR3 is TGTGCCAGCAGATCCACGACAGGGGACTATGGCTACACCTTC.

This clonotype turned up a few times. CDR3 sequence reads: CASSFGRTNEAFF. In DNA, the CDR3 is TGTGCCAGCAGTTTTGGAAGGACCAATGAAGCTTTCTTT. This chain joins TRBV12-3 or TRBV12-4 and TRBJ1-1; D unresolved. Trimming removed 3 bases at V and 7 bases at J, with 12 bases between. The CDR3 runs 13 residues.

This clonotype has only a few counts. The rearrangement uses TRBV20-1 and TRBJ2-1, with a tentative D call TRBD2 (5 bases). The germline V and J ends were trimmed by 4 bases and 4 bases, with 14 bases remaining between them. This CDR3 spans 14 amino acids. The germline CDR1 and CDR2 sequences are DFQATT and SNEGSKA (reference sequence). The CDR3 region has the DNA TGCAGTGCTAAACAATTAGCGTATTACAATGAGCAGTTCTTC. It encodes CSAKQLAYYNEQFF.

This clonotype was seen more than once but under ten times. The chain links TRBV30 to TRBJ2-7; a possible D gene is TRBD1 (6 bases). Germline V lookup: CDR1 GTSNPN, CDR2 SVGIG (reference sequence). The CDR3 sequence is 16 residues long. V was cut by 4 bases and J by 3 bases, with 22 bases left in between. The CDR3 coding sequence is TGTGCCTGGACCCACCCGGGACACTCTAATAACTACGAGCAGTACTTC. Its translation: CAWTHPGHSNNYEQYF.

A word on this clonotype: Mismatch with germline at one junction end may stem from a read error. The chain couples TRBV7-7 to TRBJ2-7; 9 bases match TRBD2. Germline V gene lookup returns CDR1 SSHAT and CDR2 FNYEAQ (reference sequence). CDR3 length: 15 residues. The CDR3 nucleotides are TGTGCTAGCAGCCTAAAGCGGGGGGCACCCTACGAGCAGTACTTC. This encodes CASSLKRGAPYEQYF.

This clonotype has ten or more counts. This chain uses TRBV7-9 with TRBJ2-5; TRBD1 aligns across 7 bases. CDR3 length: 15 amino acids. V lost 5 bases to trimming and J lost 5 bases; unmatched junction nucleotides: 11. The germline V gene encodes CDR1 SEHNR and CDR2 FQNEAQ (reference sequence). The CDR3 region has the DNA TGTGCCAGCAGCCTACCGACAGGGAAAGGGGAGACCCAGTACTTC. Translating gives CASSLPTGKGETQYF.

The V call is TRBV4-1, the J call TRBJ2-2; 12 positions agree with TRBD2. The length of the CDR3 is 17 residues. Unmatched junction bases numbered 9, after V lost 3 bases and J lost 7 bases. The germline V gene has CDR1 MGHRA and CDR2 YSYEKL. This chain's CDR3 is CASSHPSGGAGFGELFF. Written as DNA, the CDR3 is TGCGCCAGCAGCCACCCTAGCGGGGGGGCCGGTTTCGGGGAGCTGTTTTTT.

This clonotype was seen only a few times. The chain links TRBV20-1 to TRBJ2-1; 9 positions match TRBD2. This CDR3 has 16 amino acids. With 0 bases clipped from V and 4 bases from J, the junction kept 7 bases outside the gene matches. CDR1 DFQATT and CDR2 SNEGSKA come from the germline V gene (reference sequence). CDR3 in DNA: TGCAGTGCTAGAGACCTGACTAGCGGCGGATACAATGAGCAGTTCTTC. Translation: CSARDLTSGGYNEQFF.

The DNA of the CDR3 is TGTGCCAGCAGCTTTTTAGAAACAGGAACCCAGTACTTC. Encoded protein: CASSFLETGTQYF. This chain uses TRBV7-6 with TRBJ2-5, with D tentatively TRBD1 (5 bases). V lost 3 bases, J lost 8 bases, and 13 bases lay in between. In germline, CDR1 is SGHVS, CDR2 FNYEAQ. The CDR3 sequence is 13 residues long.

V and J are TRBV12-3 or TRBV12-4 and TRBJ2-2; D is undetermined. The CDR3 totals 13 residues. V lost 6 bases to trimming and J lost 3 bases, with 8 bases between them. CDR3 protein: CASSTSDTGELFF. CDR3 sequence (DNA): TGTGCCAGCAGCACTTCAGACACCGGGGAGCTGTTTTTT.

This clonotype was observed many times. The CDR3 loop reads CAISLRSGFLYEQYF. DNA of the CDR3: TGTGCCATCAGCCTGCGGTCGGGGTTCCTCTACGAGCAGTACTTC. The V call is TRBV10-3, the J call TRBJ2-7, with D maybe TRBD2 (5 bases). The V gene's germline CDR1 is ENHRY and CDR2 SYGVKD. The CDR3 contains 15 residues. Trimming removed 6 bases at V and 3 bases at J, with 18 bases between.